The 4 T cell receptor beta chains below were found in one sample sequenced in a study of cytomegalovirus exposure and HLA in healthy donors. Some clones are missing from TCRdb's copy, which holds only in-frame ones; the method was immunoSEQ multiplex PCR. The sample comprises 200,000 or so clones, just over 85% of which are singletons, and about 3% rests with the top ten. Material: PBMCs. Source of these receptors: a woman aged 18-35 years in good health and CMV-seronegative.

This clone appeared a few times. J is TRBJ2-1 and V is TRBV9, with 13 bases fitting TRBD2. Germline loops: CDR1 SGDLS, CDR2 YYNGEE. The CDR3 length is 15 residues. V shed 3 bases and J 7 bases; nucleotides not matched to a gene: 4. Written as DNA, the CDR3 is TGTGCCAGCAGCGCGGGACTAGCGGGACCTAATGAGCAGTTCTTC. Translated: CASSAGLAGPNEQFF.

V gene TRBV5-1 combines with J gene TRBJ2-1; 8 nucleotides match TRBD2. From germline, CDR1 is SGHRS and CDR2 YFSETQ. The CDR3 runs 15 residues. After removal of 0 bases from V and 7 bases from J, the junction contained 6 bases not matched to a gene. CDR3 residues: CASSLEAGAENEQFF. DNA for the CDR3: TGCGCCAGCAGCTTGGAAGCGGGGGCGGAGAATGAGCAGTTCTTC.

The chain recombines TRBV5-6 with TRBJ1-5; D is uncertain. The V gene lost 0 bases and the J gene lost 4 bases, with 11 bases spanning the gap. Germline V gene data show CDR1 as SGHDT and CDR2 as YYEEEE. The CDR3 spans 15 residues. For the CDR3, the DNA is TGTGCCAGCAGCTTGGCCGGCCGCAGGAATCAGCCCCAGCATTTT. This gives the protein CASSLAGRRNQPQHF.

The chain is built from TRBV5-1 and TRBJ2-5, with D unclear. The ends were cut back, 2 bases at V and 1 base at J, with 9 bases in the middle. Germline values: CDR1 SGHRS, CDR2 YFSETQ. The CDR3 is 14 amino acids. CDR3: CASSLFGGQETQYF. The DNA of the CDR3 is TGCGCCAGCAGCTTATTCGGTGGCCAAGAGACCCAGTACTTC.